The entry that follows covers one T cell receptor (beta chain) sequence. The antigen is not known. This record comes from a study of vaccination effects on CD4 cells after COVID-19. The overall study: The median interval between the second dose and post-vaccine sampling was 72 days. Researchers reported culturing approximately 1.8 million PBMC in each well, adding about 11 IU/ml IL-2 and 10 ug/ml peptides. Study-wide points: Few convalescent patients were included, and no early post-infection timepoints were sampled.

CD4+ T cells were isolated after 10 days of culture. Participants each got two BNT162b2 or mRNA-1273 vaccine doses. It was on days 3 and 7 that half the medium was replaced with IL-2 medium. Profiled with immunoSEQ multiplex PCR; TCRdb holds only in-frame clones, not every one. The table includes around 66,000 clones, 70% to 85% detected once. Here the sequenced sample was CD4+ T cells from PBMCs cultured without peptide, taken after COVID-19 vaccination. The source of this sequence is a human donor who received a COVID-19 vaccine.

The CDR3 spells CASSNRNEKLFF. CDR3 bases: TGTGCCAGCAGTAACAGAAATGAAAAACTGTTTTTT. The chain recombines TRBV7-2 with TRBJ1-4; D unresolved. V gave up 6 bases and J gave up 5 bases, with 7 bases separating them. Per the germline V gene, CDR1 is SGHTA and CDR2 is FQGNSA. The CDR3 sequence is 12 residues long. Based on the CDR3 plus reference TRBV7-2 and TRBJ1-4, the full variable domain is GAGVSQSPSNKVTEKGKDVELRCDPISGHTALYWYRQSLGQGLEFLIYFQGNSAPDKSGLPSDRFSAERTGGSVSTLTIQRTQQEDSAVYLCASSNRNEKLFFGSGTQLSVL.